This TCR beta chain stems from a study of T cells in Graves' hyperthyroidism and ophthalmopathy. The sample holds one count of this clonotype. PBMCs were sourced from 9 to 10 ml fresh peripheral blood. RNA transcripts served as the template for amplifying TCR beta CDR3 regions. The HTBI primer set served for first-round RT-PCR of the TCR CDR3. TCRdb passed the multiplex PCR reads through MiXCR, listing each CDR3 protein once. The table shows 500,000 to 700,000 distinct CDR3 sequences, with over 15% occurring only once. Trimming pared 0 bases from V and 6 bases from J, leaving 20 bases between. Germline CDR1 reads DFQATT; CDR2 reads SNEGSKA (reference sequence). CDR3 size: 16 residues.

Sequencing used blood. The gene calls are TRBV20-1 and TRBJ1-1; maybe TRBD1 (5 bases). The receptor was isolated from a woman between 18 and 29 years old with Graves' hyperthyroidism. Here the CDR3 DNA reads TGCAGTGCTAGAGATCGTGGGACTAGCGGGGGGGCTGAAGCTTTCTTT. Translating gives CSARDRGTSGGAEAFF.